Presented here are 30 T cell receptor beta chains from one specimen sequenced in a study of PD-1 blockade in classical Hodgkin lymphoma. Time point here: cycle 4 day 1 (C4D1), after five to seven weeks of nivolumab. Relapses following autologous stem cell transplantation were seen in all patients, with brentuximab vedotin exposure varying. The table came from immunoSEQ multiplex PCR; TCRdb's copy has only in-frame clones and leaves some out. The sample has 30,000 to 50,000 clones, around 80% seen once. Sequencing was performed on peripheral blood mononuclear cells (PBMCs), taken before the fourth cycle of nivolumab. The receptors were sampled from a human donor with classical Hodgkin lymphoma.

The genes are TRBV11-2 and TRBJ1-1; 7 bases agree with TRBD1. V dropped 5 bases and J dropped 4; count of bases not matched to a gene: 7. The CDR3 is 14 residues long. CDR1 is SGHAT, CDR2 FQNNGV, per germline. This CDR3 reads CASSTRQGRTEAFF. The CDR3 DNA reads TGTGCCAGCAGCACCCGACAGGGACGCACTGAAGCTTTCTTT.

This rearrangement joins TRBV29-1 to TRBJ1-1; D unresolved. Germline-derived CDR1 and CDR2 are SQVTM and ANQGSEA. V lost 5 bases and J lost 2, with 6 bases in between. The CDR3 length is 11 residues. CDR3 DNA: TGCAGCGTTCGTGTTAACACTGAAGCTTTCTTT. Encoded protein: CSVRVNTEAFF. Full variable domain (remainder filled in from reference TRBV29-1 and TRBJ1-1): SAVISQKPSRDICQRGTSLTIQCQVDSQVTMMFWYRQQPGQSLTLIATANQGSEATYESGFVIDKFPISRPNLTFSTLTVSNMSPEDSSIYLCSVRVNTEAFFGQGTRLTVV.

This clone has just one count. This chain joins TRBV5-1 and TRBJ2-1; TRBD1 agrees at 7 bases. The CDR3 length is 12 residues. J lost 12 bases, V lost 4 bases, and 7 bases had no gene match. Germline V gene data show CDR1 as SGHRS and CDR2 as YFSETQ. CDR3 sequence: CASSVPRQGQFF. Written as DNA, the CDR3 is TGCGCCAGCAGCGTTCCGAGACAGGGGCAGTTCTTC.

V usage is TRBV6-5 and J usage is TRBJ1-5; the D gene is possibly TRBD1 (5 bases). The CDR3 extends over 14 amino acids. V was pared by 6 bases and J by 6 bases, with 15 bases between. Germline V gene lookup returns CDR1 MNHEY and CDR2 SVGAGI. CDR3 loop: CASRRASTGQPQHF. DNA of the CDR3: TGTGCCAGCAGGCGGGCCTCTACAGGTCAGCCCCAGCATTTT.

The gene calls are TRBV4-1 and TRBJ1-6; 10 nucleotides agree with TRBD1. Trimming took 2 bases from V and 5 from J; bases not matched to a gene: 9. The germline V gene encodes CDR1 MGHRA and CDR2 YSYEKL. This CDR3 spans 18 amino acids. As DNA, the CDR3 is TGCGCCAGCAGCCAATCGGGGGGGACAGGGGCTGATAATTCACCCCTCCACTTT. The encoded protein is CASSQSGGTGADNSPLHF.

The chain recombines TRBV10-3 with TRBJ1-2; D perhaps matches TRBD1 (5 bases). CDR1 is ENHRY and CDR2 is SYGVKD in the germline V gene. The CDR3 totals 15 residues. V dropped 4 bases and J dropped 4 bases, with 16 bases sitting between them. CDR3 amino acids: CAISVGQGATYGYTF. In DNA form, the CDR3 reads TGTGCCATCAGTGTAGGGCAGGGCGCGACCTATGGCTACACCTTC.

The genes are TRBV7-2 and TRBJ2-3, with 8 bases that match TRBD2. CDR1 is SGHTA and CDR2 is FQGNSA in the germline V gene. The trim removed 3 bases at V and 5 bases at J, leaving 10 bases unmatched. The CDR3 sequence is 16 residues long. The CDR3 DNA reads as TGTGCCAGCAGCTTTCCCGCGGGGGGCCGGGGAGATACGCAGTATTTT. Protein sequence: CASSFPAGGRGDTQYF.

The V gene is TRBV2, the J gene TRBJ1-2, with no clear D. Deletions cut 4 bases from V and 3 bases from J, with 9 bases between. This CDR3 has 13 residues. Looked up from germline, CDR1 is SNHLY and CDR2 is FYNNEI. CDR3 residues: CASSAWEYYGYTF. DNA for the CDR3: TGTGCCAGCAGTGCTTGGGAATACTATGGCTACACCTTC.

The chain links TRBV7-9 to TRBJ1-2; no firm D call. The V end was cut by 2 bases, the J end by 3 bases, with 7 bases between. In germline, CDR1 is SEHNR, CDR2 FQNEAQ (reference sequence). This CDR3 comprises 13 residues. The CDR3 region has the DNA TGTGCCAGCAGCTTAAGGACGGACTATGGCTACACCTTC. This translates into CASSLRTDYGYTF.

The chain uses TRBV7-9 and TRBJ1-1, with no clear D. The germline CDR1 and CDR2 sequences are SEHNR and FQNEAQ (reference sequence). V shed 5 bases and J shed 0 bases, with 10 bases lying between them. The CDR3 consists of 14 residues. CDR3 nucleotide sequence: TGTGCCAGCAGCCCCCGACTGCTGAACACTGAAGCTTTCTTT. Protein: CASSPRLLNTEAFF. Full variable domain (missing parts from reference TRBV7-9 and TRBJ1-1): DTGVSQNPRHKITKRGQNVTFRCDPISEHNRLYWYRQTLGQGPEFLTYFQNEAQLEKSRLLSDRFSAERPKGSFSTLEIQRTEQGDSAMYLCASSPRLLNTEAFFGQGTRLTVV.

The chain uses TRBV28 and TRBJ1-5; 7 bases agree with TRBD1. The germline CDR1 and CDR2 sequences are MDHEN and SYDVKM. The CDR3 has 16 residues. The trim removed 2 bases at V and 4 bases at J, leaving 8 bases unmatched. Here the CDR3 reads CASSLSGTVRNQPQHF. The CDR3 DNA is TGTGCCAGCAGTTTAAGTGGGACAGTTAGGAATCAGCCCCAGCATTTT.

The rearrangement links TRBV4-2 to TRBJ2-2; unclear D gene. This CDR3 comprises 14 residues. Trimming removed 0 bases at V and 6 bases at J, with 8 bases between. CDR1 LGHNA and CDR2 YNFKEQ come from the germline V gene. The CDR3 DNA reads TGTGCCAGCAGCCAAGATCCTTGGTCCGGGGAGCTGTTTTTT. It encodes CASSQDPWSGELFF.

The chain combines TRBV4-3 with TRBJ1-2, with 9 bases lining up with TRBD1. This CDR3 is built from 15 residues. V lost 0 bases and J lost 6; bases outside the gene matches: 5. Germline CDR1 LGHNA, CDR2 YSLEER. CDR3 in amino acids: CASSQDPTGGDGYTF. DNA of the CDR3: TGCGCCAGCAGCCAAGATCCCACAGGGGGCGATGGCTACACCTTC.

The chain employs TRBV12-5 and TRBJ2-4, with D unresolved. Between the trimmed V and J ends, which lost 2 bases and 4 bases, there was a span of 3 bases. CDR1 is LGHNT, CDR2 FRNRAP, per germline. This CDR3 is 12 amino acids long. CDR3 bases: TGTGCTAGTGGTTTGCCAAAAAACATTCAGTACTTC. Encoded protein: CASGLPKNIQYF.

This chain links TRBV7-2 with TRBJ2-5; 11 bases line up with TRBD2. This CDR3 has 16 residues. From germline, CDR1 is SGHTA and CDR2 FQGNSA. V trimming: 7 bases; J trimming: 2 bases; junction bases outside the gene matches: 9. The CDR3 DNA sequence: TGTGCCAGCAACCTAGGGACTAGCGGACTTCAAGAGACCCAGTACTTC. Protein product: CASNLGTSGLQETQYF.

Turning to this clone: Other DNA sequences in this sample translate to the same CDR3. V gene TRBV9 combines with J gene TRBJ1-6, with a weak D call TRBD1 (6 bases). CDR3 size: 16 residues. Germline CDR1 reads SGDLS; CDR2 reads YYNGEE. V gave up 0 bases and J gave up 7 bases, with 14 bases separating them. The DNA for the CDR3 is TGTGCCAGCAGCGTAGGGGGTCGGGGGGCGAATTCACCCCTCCACTTT. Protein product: CASSVGGRGANSPLHF.

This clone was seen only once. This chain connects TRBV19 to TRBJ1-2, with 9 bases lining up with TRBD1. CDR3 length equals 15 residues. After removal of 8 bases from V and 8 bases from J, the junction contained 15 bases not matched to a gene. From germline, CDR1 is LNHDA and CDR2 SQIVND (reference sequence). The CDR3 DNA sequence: TGTGCCAGTTACCTCGGGACAGGGAATCCTGGGGGCTACACCTTC. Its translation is CASYLGTGNPGGYTF. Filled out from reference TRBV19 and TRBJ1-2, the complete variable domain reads DGGITQSPKYLFRKEGQNVTLSCEQNLNHDAMYWYRQDPGQGLRLIYYSQIVNDFQKGDIAEGYSVSREKKESFPLTVTSAQKNPTAFYLCASYLGTGNPGGYTFGSGTRLTVV.

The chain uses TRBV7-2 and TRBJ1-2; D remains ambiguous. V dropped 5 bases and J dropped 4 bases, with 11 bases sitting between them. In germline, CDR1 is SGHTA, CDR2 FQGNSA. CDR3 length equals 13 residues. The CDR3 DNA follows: TGTGCCAGCAGCCGTTGGGGTTCCTATGGCTACACCTTC. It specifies CASSRWGSYGYTF. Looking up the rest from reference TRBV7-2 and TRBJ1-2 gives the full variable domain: GAGVSQSPSNKVTEKGKDVELRCDPISGHTALYWYRQSLGQGLEFLIYFQGNSAPDKSGLPSDRFSAERTGGSVSTLTIQRTQQEDSAVYLCASSRWGSYGYTFGSGTRLTVV.

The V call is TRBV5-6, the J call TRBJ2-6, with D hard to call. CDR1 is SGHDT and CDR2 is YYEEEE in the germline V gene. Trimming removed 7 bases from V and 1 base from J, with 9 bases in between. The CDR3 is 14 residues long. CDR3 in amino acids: CASSFGSGANVLTF. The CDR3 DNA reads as TGTGCCAGCTCATTCGGGTCTGGGGCCAACGTCCTGACTTTC.

This CDR3 reads CASSNPGGWGYTF. The CDR3, as DNA: TGTGCCAGCAGCAACCCAGGCGGGTGGGGCTACACCTTC. The V and J genes are TRBV11-3 and TRBJ1-2, with no clear D. The CDR3 consists of 13 residues. Trimming took off 5 bases at V and 8 bases at J, with 15 bases between the two ends. Germline V gene data show CDR1 as SGHNT and CDR2 as YENEEA.

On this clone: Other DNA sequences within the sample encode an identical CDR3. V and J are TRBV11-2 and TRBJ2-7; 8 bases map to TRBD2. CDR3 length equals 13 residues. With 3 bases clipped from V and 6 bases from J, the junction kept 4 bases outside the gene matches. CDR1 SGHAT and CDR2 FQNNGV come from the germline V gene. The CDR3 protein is CASSLEGTSEQYF. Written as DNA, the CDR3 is TGTGCCAGCAGCTTGGAGGGGACTAGCGAGCAGTACTTC. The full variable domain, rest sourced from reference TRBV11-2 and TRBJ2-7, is EAGVAQSPRYKIIEKRQSVAFWCNPISGHATLYWYQQILGQGPKLLIQFQNNGVVDDSQLPKDRFSAERLKGVDSTLKIQPAKLEDSAVYLCASSLEGTSEQYFGPGTRLTVT.

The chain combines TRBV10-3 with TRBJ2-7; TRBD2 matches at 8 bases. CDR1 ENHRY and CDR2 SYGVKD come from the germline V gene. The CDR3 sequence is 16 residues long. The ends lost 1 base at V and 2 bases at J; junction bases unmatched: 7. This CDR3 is CAISEFAGGTTYEQYF. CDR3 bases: TGTGCCATCAGTGAGTTCGCGGGGGGCACCACCTACGAGCAGTACTTC.

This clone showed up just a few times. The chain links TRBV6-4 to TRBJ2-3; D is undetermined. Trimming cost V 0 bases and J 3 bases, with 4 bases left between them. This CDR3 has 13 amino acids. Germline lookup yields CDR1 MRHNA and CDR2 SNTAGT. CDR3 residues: CASSDSTTDTQYF. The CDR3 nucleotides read TGTGCCAGCAGTGACTCAACTACAGATACGCAGTATTTT.

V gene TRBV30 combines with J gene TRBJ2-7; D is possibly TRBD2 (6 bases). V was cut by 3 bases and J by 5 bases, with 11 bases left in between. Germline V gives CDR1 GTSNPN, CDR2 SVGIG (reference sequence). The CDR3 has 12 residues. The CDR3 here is CAWSAGWHEQYF. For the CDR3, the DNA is TGTGCCTGGAGCGCGGGGTGGCACGAGCAGTACTTC. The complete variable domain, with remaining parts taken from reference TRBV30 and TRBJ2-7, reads SQTIHQWPATLVQPVGSPLSLECTVEGTSNPNLYWYRQAAGRGLQLLFYSVGIGQISSEVPQNLSASRPQDRQFILSSKKLLLSDSGFYLCAWSAGWHEQYFGPGTRLTVT.

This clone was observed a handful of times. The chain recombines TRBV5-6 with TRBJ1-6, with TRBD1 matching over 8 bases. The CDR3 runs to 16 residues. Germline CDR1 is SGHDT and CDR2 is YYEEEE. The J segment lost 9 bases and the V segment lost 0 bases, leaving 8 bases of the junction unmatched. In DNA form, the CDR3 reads TGTGCCAGCAGCTTGGTCCATCCAGGGACAGGTTCACCCCTCCACTTT. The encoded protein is CASSLVHPGTGSPLHF.

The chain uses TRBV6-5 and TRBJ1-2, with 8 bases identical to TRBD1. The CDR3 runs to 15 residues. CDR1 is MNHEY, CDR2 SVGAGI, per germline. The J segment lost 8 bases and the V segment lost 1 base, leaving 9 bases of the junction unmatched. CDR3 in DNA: TGTGCCAGCAGTTACTGGGCAGGGGGCGGACTCGGCTACACCTTC. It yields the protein CASSYWAGGGLGYTF.

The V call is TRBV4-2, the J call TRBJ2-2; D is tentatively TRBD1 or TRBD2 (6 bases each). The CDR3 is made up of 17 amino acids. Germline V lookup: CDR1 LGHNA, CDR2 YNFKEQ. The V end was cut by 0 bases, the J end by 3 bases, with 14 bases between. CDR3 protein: CASSQDMKEGDTGELFF. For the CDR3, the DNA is TGTGCCAGCAGCCAAGATATGAAGGAGGGGGACACCGGGGAGCTGTTTTTT.

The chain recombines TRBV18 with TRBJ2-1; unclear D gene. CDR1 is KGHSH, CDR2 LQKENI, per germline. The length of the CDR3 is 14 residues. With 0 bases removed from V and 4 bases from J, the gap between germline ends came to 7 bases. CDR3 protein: CASSPPNQYNEQFF. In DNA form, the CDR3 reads TGTGCCAGCTCACCACCGAATCAGTACAATGAGCAGTTCTTC.

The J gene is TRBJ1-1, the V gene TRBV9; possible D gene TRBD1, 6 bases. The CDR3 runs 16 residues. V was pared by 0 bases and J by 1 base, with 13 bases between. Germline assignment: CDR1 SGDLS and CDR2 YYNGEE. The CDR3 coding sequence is TGTGCCAGCAGCGTAGTGAGAAGGGGGAAGAACACTGAAGCTTTCTTT. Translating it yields CASSVVRRGKNTEAFF.

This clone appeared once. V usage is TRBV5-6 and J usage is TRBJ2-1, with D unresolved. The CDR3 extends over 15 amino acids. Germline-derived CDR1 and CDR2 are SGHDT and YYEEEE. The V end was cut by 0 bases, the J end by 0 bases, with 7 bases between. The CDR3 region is CASSLVTSSYNEQFF. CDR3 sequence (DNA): TGTGCCAGCAGCTTGGTTACGAGCTCCTACAATGAGCAGTTCTTC.